Below are 30 T cell receptor delta chains sequenced from a single sample in a study of Vδ1+ human thymocytes. Study findings and constraints: Highly polyclonal TRG and TRD repertoires with Gaussian CDR3 length distributions appeared in thymus.

Their recognized antigens are unknown. Sequences come from RNA converted to cDNA by reverse transcription. CDR3 amplicons came from multiplex PCR with pooled V-gene forward and constant-region reverse primers. With CATT, TCRdb re-called clones from the multiplex PCR reads. The sample yields 70,000 or so delta-chain clones, about 35% seen once. Sequencing was done on a sample of Vdelta1+ gamma-delta thymocytes from the thymus. Sample subset: FACS-sorted CD3+ TCRalphabeta- TCRVdelta1+ TCRVdelta2- thymocytes. These TCRs come from a boy under two years old who had congenital heart surgery.

The V gene is TRDV1, the J gene TRDJ1; 8 positions match TRDD2. The trim removed 1 base at V and 0 bases at J, leaving 16 bases unmatched. CDR3 size: 20 residues. CDR1 and CDR2 (germline): TSWWSYY, QGS. Here the CDR3 reads CALGEPSYLPHRSYTDKLIF. CDR3 nucleotides: TGTGCTCTTGGGGAACCTTCCTACCTCCCTCACAGGTCGTACACCGATAAACTCATCTTT.

This clone was picked up a small number of times. The chain uses TRDV1 and TRDJ1, with 13 positions matching TRDD3. CDR1 TSWWSYY and CDR2 QGS come from the germline V gene. The V gene end was trimmed by 4 bases and the J gene end by 4 bases; junction bases not matched to a gene: 18. The CDR3 is 20 amino acids. The CDR3 region has the DNA TGTGCTCTTGGGGTTCCTTCCCCACTGGGGGATACGCAGTTGGTCGATAAACTCATCTTT. This sequence encodes CALGVPSPLGDTQLVDKLIF.

V gene TRDV1 combines with J gene TRDJ2, with 7 positions matching TRDD3. The junction had 26 bases not matched to a gene; V was cut back by 0 bases and J by 1 base. Germline loops: CDR1 TSWWSYY, CDR2 QGS. The CDR3 runs 24 residues. Here the CDR3 reads CALGELSFWFSQGDDGFLTAQLFF. The CDR3, as DNA: TGTGCTCTTGGGGAACTATCCTTCTGGTTTAGCCAGGGGGATGACGGCTTTTTGACAGCACAACTCTTCTTT.

The chain has TRDV1 and TRDJ1; D is unclear. Trimming took 0 bases from V and 0 from J, leaving 29 bases between them. CDR1 is TSWWSYY and CDR2 is QGS in the germline V gene. CDR3 length equals 22 residues. The CDR3 DNA follows: TGTGCTCTTGGGGAACTCGGGCGCCTAAGGATCCCCGCTCTTTCGTACACCGATAAACTCATCTTT. Encoded protein: CALGELGRLRIPALSYTDKLIF.

This clone was observed a handful of times. The chain recombines TRDV1 with TRDJ1, with a weak D call TRDD3 (6 bases). The V gene's germline CDR1 is TSWWSYY and CDR2 QGS. The germline V and J ends were trimmed by 0 bases and 5 bases, with 31 bases remaining between them. The CDR3 is 21 amino acids. This CDR3 is CALGELGHTSDPYALGDKLIF. CDR3 bases: TGTGCTCTTGGGGAACTCGGACACACTTCTGACCCTTACGCGCTGGGGGATAAACTCATCTTT.

A remark on this clone: The same CDR3 is also encoded by other DNA sequences in this sample. The V and J genes are TRDV1 and TRDJ1, with D unclear. Germline CDR1 reads TSWWSYY; CDR2 reads QGS. Trimming left V 0 bases short and J 0 bases short, with 8 bases between. The CDR3 totals 15 residues. As DNA, the CDR3 is TGTGCTCTTGGGGAACTACCCCGCAACACCGATAAACTCATCTTT. It translates to CALGELPRNTDKLIF.

The chain couples TRDV1 to TRDJ1; tentatively, D is TRDD3 (7 bases). V was shortened by 6 bases and J by 0 bases, with 47 bases between the two germline ends. Germline V gives CDR1 TSWWSYY, CDR2 QGS. The length of the CDR3 is 26 residues. The CDR3 nucleotides are TGTGCTCTTGGCCCCCGAGAAGAGTGGGCTCCTACGTTCCAGATACTGGGGACTACGTACACCGATAAACTCATCTTT. Its translation: CALGPREEWAPTFQILGTTYTDKLIF.

V is TRDV1 and J is TRDJ1, with D maybe TRDD3 (6 bases). V shed 6 bases and J shed 4 bases, with 21 bases lying between them. Per the germline V gene, CDR1 is TSWWSYY and CDR2 is QGS. The CDR3 runs to 16 residues. The CDR3 sequence is CALGPKGDPGDDKLIF. CDR3 nucleotides: TGTGCTCTTGGACCCAAAGGGGACCCGGGGGACGATAAACTCATCTTT.

This clone was detected only a few times. V and J are TRDV1 and TRDJ1; TRDD3 aligns across 10 bases. CDR1 is TSWWSYY, CDR2 QGS, per germline. V lost 4 bases and J lost 1; bases outside the gene matches: 21. The CDR3 has 21 residues. In DNA form, the CDR3 reads TGTGCTCTTGGGGGTCAGGGGACCCGTTGGGGGATACAGGCTAGCACCGATAAACTCATCTTT. It translates to CALGGQGTRWGIQASTDKLIF.

This clone was seen a handful of times. J is TRDJ1 and V is TRDV1; 8 nucleotides match TRDD2. Germline-derived CDR1 and CDR2 are TSWWSYY and QGS. J gave up 0 bases and V 1 base, and 13 bases lay outside the gene matches. CDR3 size: 19 residues. CDR3 coding DNA: TGTGCTCTTGGGGAACCTTCCGGCCTTCCTAGCCCATACACCGATAAACTCATCTTT. As protein: CALGEPSGLPSPYTDKLIF.

This clone was seen more than once but under ten times. This sequence joins TRDV1 and TRDJ1; 11 bases fit TRDD3. The germline gives CDR1 TSWWSYY, CDR2 QGS. J was trimmed by 1 base and V by 3 bases; bases with no gene match: 16. The CDR3 covers 20 residues. CDR3 residues: CALGEGSPYWGIGVTDKLIF. DNA of the CDR3: TGTGCTCTTGGGGAGGGATCCCCGTACTGGGGGATAGGAGTCACCGATAAACTCATCTTT.

The J gene is TRDJ1, the V gene TRDV1; TRDD3 matches at 8 bases. Germline V lookup: CDR1 TSWWSYY, CDR2 QGS. After removal of 0 bases from V and 1 base from J, the junction contained 13 bases not matched to a gene. This CDR3 is 19 amino acids long. This CDR3 is CALGELNWGIRKGTDKLIF. DNA of the CDR3: TGTGCTCTTGGGGAACTAAATTGGGGGATTCGTAAGGGCACCGATAAACTCATCTTT.

This clone was recorded a few times. V and J are TRDV1 and TRDJ1; 9 bases map to TRDD3. Per the germline V gene, CDR1 is TSWWSYY and CDR2 is QGS. CDR3 length equals 15 residues. Trimming cost V 6 bases and J 7 bases; bases outside gene matches: 12. The CDR3 spells CALGGVLGEEIKLIF. The CDR3 DNA reads as TGTGCTCTTGGTGGCGTACTGGGGGAAGAGATTAAACTCATCTTT.

The gene calls are TRDV1 and TRDJ1; 12 bases are shared with TRDD3. The length of the CDR3 is 20 residues. CDR1 and CDR2 from the germline V gene are TSWWSYY and QGS. The V segment lost 0 bases and the J segment 8 bases; nucleotides outside the gene matches: 19. The CDR3 DNA sequence: TGTGCTCTTGGGGAACTCCCCTTCCTACTGGGGGATACTCAAAACGCCAAACTCATCTTT. It codes for CALGELPFLLGDTQNAKLIF.

This clone is deemed medium-sized. Other DNA sequences in the sample encode the same CDR3. The V and J genes are TRDV2 and TRDJ1, with 10 bases aligning to TRDD3. Per the germline V gene, CDR1 is GEAIGNYY and CDR2 is EKD. The CDR3 consists of 15 residues. V shed 3 bases and J 10 bases; nucleotides not matched to a gene: 13. The CDR3 DNA sequence: TGTGCCTGTGACTCCATGGGGGATACCGGGCAAAGACTCATCTTT. Translated: CACDSMGDTGQRLIF.

The chain employs TRDV1 and TRDJ1; maybe TRDD3 (6 bases). Looked up from germline, CDR1 is TSWWSYY and CDR2 is QGS. The CDR3 extends over 15 amino acids. CDR3 bases: TGTGCCCTTTCCGCCTTTGGGGGCCGAAGGGGCAAACTCATCTTT. This encodes CALSAFGGRRGKLIF.

V is TRDV1 and J is TRDJ1; D uncertain. Germline values: CDR1 TSWWSYY, CDR2 QGS. This CDR3 is 15 amino acids long. V lost 2 bases to trimming and J lost 1 base, with 11 bases between them. The CDR3: CALGEGSHLTDKLIF. Written as DNA, the CDR3 is TGTGCTCTTGGGGAAGGATCCCATCTCACCGATAAACTCATCTTT.

This clone showed up just a few times. V usage is TRDV1 and J usage is TRDJ1; D could derive from TRDD2 or TRDD3 (6 bases each). V was clipped by 5 bases and J by 2 bases, with 15 bases between them. This CDR3 has 15 residues. The V gene's germline CDR1 is TSWWSYY and CDR2 QGS. CDR3 nucleotides: TGTGCTCTTGGGCTTCCTCTCCTGGGGACCGATAAACTCATCTTT. Translating it yields CALGLPLLGTDKLIF.

This clone turned up a few times. The J gene is TRDJ1, the V gene TRDV1; tentatively, D is TRDD3 (6 bases). Trimming shortened V by 4 bases and J by 2 bases, and 17 bases separated the two germline ends. Germline V gene sequence: CDR1 TSWWSYY, CDR2 QGS. The length of the CDR3 is 16 residues. The DNA for the CDR3 is TGTGCTCTTGGGGTATGTCCGGGGGGACCGACCGATAAACTCATCTTT. Protein sequence: CALGVCPGGPTDKLIF.

The genes are TRDV2 and TRDJ1; 11 bases fit TRDD3. The CDR3 has 21 amino acids. Losses at the gene ends were 9 bases for V and 0 bases for J; bases not matched to a gene: 26. From germline, CDR1 is GEAIGNYY and CDR2 EKD. Written as DNA, the CDR3 is TGTGCCATAACCCTTTTCCTCCGGCCCCTTCTGGGGGATACCGACACCGATAAACTCATCTTT. Translated, it gives CAITLFLRPLLGDTDTDKLIF.

This chain links TRDV1 with TRDJ1; 9 bases align to TRDD2. Trimming took 2 bases from V and 3 from J; bases not matched to a gene: 25. Germline V CDR1 and CDR2: TSWWSYY, QGS. The CDR3 runs 22 residues. The CDR3: CALGEMGPSYCKDRPQADKLIF. As DNA, the CDR3 is TGTGCTCTTGGGGAAATGGGGCCTTCCTACTGTAAGGATAGACCGCAAGCCGATAAACTCATCTTT.

This sequence joins TRDV1 and TRDJ1, with D perhaps matching TRDD2 (6 bases). Germline loops: CDR1 TSWWSYY, CDR2 QGS. The CDR3 length is 18 residues. The ends were cut back, 5 bases at V and 8 bases at J, with 30 bases in the middle. The CDR3 nucleotides read TGTGCTCTTGGGCACTTCCTGCCTATGGGGCTAAAGGGGCCAAAACTCATCTTT. Translation gives CALGHFLPMGLKGPKLIF.

This clone was seen only a few times. This sequence joins TRDV1 and TRDJ1, with 10 bases fitting TRDD3. This CDR3 contains 16 residues. V was clipped by 8 bases and J by 0 bases; unmatched bases: 9. CDR1 is TSWWSYY, CDR2 QGS, per germline. In DNA form, the CDR3 reads TGTGCTCTTAACGGGGGATACGAAAGGTACACCGATAAACTCATCTTT. Its protein product is CALNGGYERYTDKLIF.

This chain connects TRDV1 to TRDJ1; D perhaps matches TRDD3 (5 bases). The CDR3 totals 15 residues. Germline CDR1 reads TSWWSYY; CDR2 reads QGS. V gave up 9 bases and J gave up 3 bases, with 20 bases separating them. The CDR3 sequence: CALEGGPDLPDKLIF. Here the CDR3 DNA reads TGTGCTCTCGAGGGGGGGCCCGACCTCCCCGATAAACTCATCTTT.

The chain is built from TRDV1 and TRDJ1, with 9 positions matching TRDD3. This CDR3 has 17 residues. CDR1 TSWWSYY and CDR2 QGS come from the germline V gene. The V and J ends lost 2 bases and 0 bases, in that order; junction bases with no gene match: 7. CDR3 coding DNA: TGTGCTCTTGGGGAATCTGTCCCTGGGGGATACACCGATAAACTCATCTTT. The encoded protein is CALGESVPGGYTDKLIF.

This clone has more than one count but fewer than ten. The chain has TRDV1 and TRDJ1, with TRDD3 matching over 8 bases. V shed 0 bases and J 1 base; nucleotides not matched to a gene: 10. The germline gives CDR1 TSWWSYY, CDR2 QGS. CDR3 size: 18 residues. CDR3 DNA sequence: TGTGCTCTTGGGGAACTCCGCTTCCCTGGGGGACGCACCGATAAACTCATCTTT. Translating gives CALGELRFPGGRTDKLIF.

The chain has TRDV1 and TRDJ1; no clear D. This CDR3 is built from 14 residues. Trimming took off 5 bases at V and 1 base at J, with 11 bases between the two ends. Germline-derived CDR1 and CDR2 are TSWWSYY and QGS. The CDR3 protein is CALGKHPPTDKLIF. CDR3 bases: TGTGCTCTTGGGAAGCATCCGCCCACCGATAAACTCATCTTT.

The V and J genes are TRDV1 and TRDJ1; 11 bases agree with TRDD3. Trimming took 1 base from V and 3 from J; bases not matched to a gene: 10. The CDR3 consists of 18 residues. The germline gives CDR1 TSWWSYY, CDR2 QGS. The DNA of the CDR3 is TGTGCTCTTGGGGAACCCCCCTTATACTGGGGGATAGCCGATAAACTCATCTTT. Its translation is CALGEPPLYWGIADKLIF.

This clone has only a few counts. The V and J genes are TRDV1 and TRDJ1, with TRDD3 matching over 10 bases. The CDR3 covers 19 residues. Looked up from germline, CDR1 is TSWWSYY and CDR2 is QGS. V lost 6 bases to trimming and J lost 0 bases; unmatched junction nucleotides: 16. CDR3 amino acids: CALGATLGDTFSYTDKLIF. The CDR3 nucleotides are TGTGCTCTTGGAGCTACGTTGGGGGATACTTTCTCGTACACCGATAAACTCATCTTT.

With respect to this clone: The sample holds other DNA sequences that translate to the same CDR3. This chain joins TRDV1 and TRDJ1, with 9 bases lining up with TRDD2. In germline, CDR1 is TSWWSYY, CDR2 QGS. The CDR3 has 23 amino acids. Unmatched junction bases numbered 33, after V lost 3 bases and J lost 7 bases. The CDR3 sequence: CALGEAPSCLPTQGGTSTSKLIF. The CDR3 DNA follows: TGTGCTCTTGGGGAGGCCCCCTCTTGCCTTCCTACACAGGGGGGTACCTCTACCTCTAAACTCATCTTT.